These 17 T cell receptor beta chains came from one sample sequenced in a study of T cells after yellow fever vaccination. TCRdb ran MiXCR on the 5' RACE reads and lists one entry per CDR3 protein. The repertoire holds 95,000 to 150,000 distinct CDR3 sequences, approximately 14% seen once, with roughly 47% in the top ten. The sequences come from CD8+ T cells sorted from PBMCs, collected 5 days after the yellow fever booster vaccination. These TCRs come from a man in his late teens or twenties who received the YFV17D yellow fever vaccine.

Many counts were recorded for this clonotype. The CDR3 nucleotides read TGCGCCAGCAGCTTGGCGACGGATACGCAGTATTTT. Translation gives CASSLATDTQYF. The chain uses TRBV5-1 and TRBJ2-3; D remains ambiguous. Germline V gives CDR1 SGHRS, CDR2 YFSETQ. Trimming pared 0 bases from V and 6 bases from J, leaving 5 bases between. The CDR3 covers 12 residues.

The chain uses TRBV20-1 and TRBJ1-1; tentative D call: TRBD1 (6 bases). The germline V and J ends were trimmed by 5 bases and 0 bases, with 13 bases remaining between them. Per germline, CDR1 DFQATT and CDR2 SNEGSKA (reference sequence). The length of the CDR3 is 14 residues. The CDR3 protein is CSARDNNMNTEAFF. The CDR3 DNA sequence: TGCAGTGCTCGGGACAATAACATGAACACTGAAGCTTTCTTT.

Only a few counts were recorded for this clonotype. The chain couples TRBV6-1 to TRBJ1-1; D gene unclear. The V gene lost 0 bases and the J gene lost 1 base, with 3 bases spanning the gap. Germline V CDR1 and CDR2: MNHNS, SASEGT. CDR3 length equals 13 residues. The chain's CDR3 is CASSEAGNTEAFF. CDR3 sequence (DNA): TGTGCCAGCAGTGAAGCGGGGAACACTGAAGCTTTCTTT.

This clonotype was detected a few times. The chain has TRBV4-1 and TRBJ1-1; the D is unclear. Between the trimmed V and J ends, which lost 8 bases and 0 bases, there was a span of 10 bases. CDR1 is MGHRA, CDR2 YSYEKL, per germline. The CDR3 has 13 residues. DNA of the CDR3: TGCGCCAGCTCGCTCCAGATGAACACTGAAGCTTTCTTT. It translates to CASSLQMNTEAFF.

This clonotype has more than one count but fewer than ten. V usage is TRBV7-2 and J usage is TRBJ2-3; TRBD1 agrees at 9 bases. The CDR3 runs to 17 residues. J lost 6 bases, V lost 4 bases, and 14 bases had no gene match. Germline lookup yields CDR1 SGHTA and CDR2 FQGNSA. As DNA, the CDR3 is TGTGCCAGCAGCTCCCGATGGGGACAGGGTGATTTGGATACGCAGTATTTT. Amino acid sequence: CASSSRWGQGDLDTQYF. The variable domain in full, with the rest retrieved from reference TRBV7-2 and TRBJ2-3, is GAGVSQSPSNKVTEKGKDVELRCDPISGHTALYWYRQSLGQGLEFLIYFQGNSAPDKSGLPSDRFSAERTGGSVSTLTIQRTQQEDSAVYLCASSSRWGQGDLDTQYFGPGTRLTVL.

As for this clonotype: Possible read error: a much larger clone is one base away. The rearrangement uses TRBV7-9 and TRBJ2-1; D not certain. The CDR3 has 14 residues. The germline gives CDR1 SEHNR, CDR2 FQNEAQ (reference sequence). CDR3 in amino acids: CASSLASSYNELFF. The DNA of the CDR3 is TGTGCCAGCAGCTTAGCGTCGTCCTACAATGAGCTGTTCTTC.

This clonotype was detected a few times. V is TRBV12-3 or TRBV12-4 and J is TRBJ2-5; 11 bases line up with TRBD1. CDR3 length: 15 amino acids. V lost 6 bases and J lost 5; bases outside the gene matches: 8. CDR3: CASRPGTGGSETQYF. As DNA, the CDR3 is TGTGCCAGCAGGCCCGGGACAGGGGGGAGCGAGACCCAGTACTTC.

The chain recombines TRBV28 with TRBJ2-7, with TRBD1 identical over 9 bases. CDR1 and CDR2 (germline): MDHEN, SYDVKM. V dropped 2 bases and J dropped 2; count of bases not matched to a gene: 13. The CDR3 consists of 18 residues. This CDR3 reads CASSLPGTGSGSAYEQYF. The CDR3 DNA is TGTGCCAGCAGTTTACCCGGGACAGGGTCAGGATCTGCCTACGAGCAGTACTTC.

This clonotype was observed a few times. The chain employs TRBV11-2 and TRBJ2-5, with TRBD1 matching 7 bases. This CDR3 is 15 amino acids long. The junction had 9 bases not matched to a gene; V was cut back by 1 base and J by 7 bases. CDR1 SGHAT and CDR2 FQNNGV come from the germline V gene. The CDR3 spells CASSLVGQGVGTQYF. For the CDR3, the DNA is TGTGCCAGCAGCTTAGTCGGCCAGGGGGTAGGGACCCAGTACTTC.

There are many counts of this clonotype. The V call is TRBV4-3, the J call TRBJ2-5; a possible D gene is TRBD2 (5 bases). The CDR3 totals 13 residues. V was pared by 1 base and J by 4 bases, with 7 bases between. Germline values: CDR1 LGHNA, CDR2 YSLEER. The CDR3 loop reads CASSQVAGETQYF. CDR3 DNA: TGCGCCAGCAGCCAAGTCGCGGGAGAGACCCAGTACTTC.

There are a few counts of this clonotype. The chain employs TRBV11-2 and TRBJ2-7; D is ambiguous. V was trimmed by 3 bases and J by 0 bases, leaving 6 bases between them. The CDR3 covers 13 residues. Germline-derived CDR1 and CDR2 are SGHAT and FQNNGV. Here the CDR3 reads CASSFEGSYEQYF. The CDR3 coding sequence is TGTGCCAGCAGCTTCGAAGGCTCCTACGAGCAGTACTTC.

This clonotype was recorded many times. The rearrangement uses TRBV4-2 and TRBJ2-7; D ambiguous. CDR3 length: 15 residues. The germline V gene encodes CDR1 LGHNA and CDR2 YNFKEQ. The V and J ends lost 0 bases and 4 bases respectively, with 13 bases between them. This CDR3 is CASSQDGNGPYEQYV. The CDR3 DNA follows: TGTGCCAGCAGCCAAGATGGGAACGGGCCATACGAGCAGTACGTC.

This clonotype occurred a few times. CDR3: CASSDLYLVNREAFF. The CDR3 DNA reads as TGTGCCAGCAGTGACCTCTATCTGGTGAACAGGGAAGCTTTCTTT. The gene calls are TRBV25-1 and TRBJ1-1; possibly TRBD1 for D (5 bases). Deletions cut 3 bases from V and 8 bases from J, with 19 bases between. Germline V lookup: CDR1 MGHDK, CDR2 SYGVNS. The CDR3 is 15 residues long.

The V gene is TRBV7-9, the J gene TRBJ2-3, with D perhaps matching TRBD2 (5 bases). Germline V CDR1 and CDR2: SEHNR, FQNEAQ (reference sequence). V lost 3 bases and J lost 0, with 16 bases in between. This CDR3 spans 17 amino acids. In DNA form, the CDR3 reads TGTGCCAGCAGCTTCGGGCCTAGCAGTAGTAGCACAGATACGCAGTATTTT. Encoded protein: CASSFGPSSSSTDTQYF.

V gene TRBV2 combines with J gene TRBJ2-3; D uncertain. The CDR3 covers 15 residues. The germline V gene encodes CDR1 SNHLY and CDR2 FYNNEI. Trimming took 1 base from V and 2 from J, leaving 10 bases between them. The CDR3 nucleotides read TGTGCCAGCAGTGAAGGCGTAGGGTCCACAGATACGCAGTATTTT. Translated: CASSEGVGSTDTQYF.

Only a few counts were recorded for this clonotype. This chain uses TRBV6-2 or TRBV6-3 with TRBJ2-3; D remains ambiguous. The CDR3 loop spans 15 amino acids. Germline CDR1 reads MNHEY; CDR2 reads SVGEGT. V was clipped by 7 bases and J by 6 bases, with 20 bases between them. The CDR3 is CASTPGYDPRDTQYF. DNA of the CDR3: TGTGCCAGCACCCCTGGCTACGACCCTCGGGATACGCAGTATTTT.

This clonotype appeared a few times. The V call is TRBV7-2, the J call TRBJ2-1; 11 positions agree with TRBD2. Germline V gene data show CDR1 as SGHTA and CDR2 as FQGNSA. The ends lost 3 bases at V and 2 bases at J; junction bases unmatched: 6. This CDR3 contains 17 residues. The CDR3 DNA is TGTGCCAGCAGCTTCCTAGCGGGGGGTCTCGCCTACAATGAGCAGTTCTTC. It specifies CASSFLAGGLAYNEQFF.